These 23 T cell receptor beta chains originate from one sample sequenced in a study of tissue T cells after allogeneic stem cell transplantation. Repertoires were generated with immunoSEQ multiplex PCR, while TCRdb's copy carries only in-frame clones and drops some. The sample has approximately 47,000 clones, around 67% seen once; the top ten hold roughly 0.7%. Source material: sorted cells pooled from one or two spleens. The receptor set was obtained from a pool of C57BL/6 mice in good health.

With respect to this clone: Gene names refer to mouse genes. The CDR3 extends 1 residue past the end of the read, so its final part is completed from the germline J gene. The chain links TRBV12-2 to TRBJ2-4; 11 bases map to TRBD2. This CDR3 contains 15 residues. Germline V CDR1 and CDR2: SGHLS, HYDKME. J was trimmed by 4 bases and V by 2 bases; bases with no gene match: 4. The CDR3 loop is CASSPLTGGENTLYF. The sequenced CDR3 bases are TGTGCCAGCTCTCCCCTGACTGGGGGGGAAAACACCTTGTAC.

About this clone: The genes and germline here are from mouse. The CDR3 extends 1 residue past the end of the read, so its final part is completed from the germline J gene. The V call is TRBV13-1, the J call TRBJ2-3, with 10 nucleotides matching TRBD2. The CDR3 totals 15 residues. Looked up from germline, CDR1 is NSHNY and CDR2 is SYGAGN. The trim removed 0 bases at V and 6 bases at J, leaving 4 bases unmatched. The CDR3 here is CASSDARWGGETLYF. Partial CDR3 DNA: TGTGCCAGCAGTGATGCACGCTGGGGGGGCGAAACGCTGTAT.

This clone is a singleton in its sample. Mouse gene names and germline throughout. The DNA ends 1 residue before the CDR3 does, and the rest of the CDR3 is filled in from the germline J gene. The genes are TRBV4 and TRBJ2-2, with D unclear. Germline V gene sequence: CDR1 LGHDT, CDR2 YNNKQL (reference sequence). Trimming removed 4 bases from V and 0 bases from J, with 6 bases in between. The CDR3 totals 14 residues. Incomplete CDR3 DNA: TGTGCCAGCAGCTTACAAGCAAACACCGGGCAGCTCTAC. This codes for CASSLQANTGQLY. The whole CDR3 sequence is CASSLQANTGQLYF.

On this clone: Gene and germline names: mouse. The read terminates 1 residue ahead of where the CDR3 ends, so the germline J gene completes it. This chain joins TRBV19 and TRBJ1-3; D is unclear. Trimming cost V 2 bases and J 0 bases, with 9 bases left between them. CDR3 size: 15 residues. CDR1 is FNHDT and CDR2 is SITEND in the germline V gene (reference sequence). The sequenced part of the CDR3 DNA is TGTGCCAGCAGTATGACAATAAATTCTGGAAATACGCTCTAT. Its protein is CASSMTINSGNTLY. The whole CDR3 region reads CASSMTINSGNTLYF.

To note about this clone: The germline and genes are mouse ones. Read coverage stops 1 residue before the CDR3 terminus; the germline J gene supplies the remainder. This chain connects TRBV12-2 to TRBJ2-5; the D is unclear. V was shortened by 4 bases and J by 2 bases, with 6 bases between the two germline ends. Germline V gives CDR1 SGHLS, CDR2 HYDKME. The CDR3 sequence is 12 residues long. The CDR3 region is CASSLVQDTQYF. CDR3 bases read: TGTGCCAGCTCCCTTGTCCAAGACACCCAGTAC.

On this clone itself: The genes are named according to mouse. The read falls 1 residue short of the CDR3 end, and the missing part is taken from the germline J gene. The chain links TRBV3 to TRBJ2-5; D is unclear. The CDR3 has 11 amino acids. CDR1 and CDR2 (germline): SNHLY, FYNGKV (reference sequence). Trimming pared 6 bases from V and 5 bases from J, leaving 6 bases between. The CDR3 region is CASSVRDTQYF. The part of the CDR3 DNA that was read is TGTGCCAGCAGTGTCCGAGACACCCAGTAC. Full variable domain (missing parts from reference TRBV3 and TRBJ2-5): GPKVLQIPSHQIIDMGQMVTLNCDPVSNHLYFYWYKQILGQQMEFLVNFYNGKVMEKSKLFKDQFSVERPDGSYFTLKIQPTALEDSAVYFCASSVRDTQYFGPGTRLLVL.

To note about this clone: Gene names and germline refer to mouse. The CDR3 goes on 1 residue after the read ends, and that part is filled in from the germline J gene. This chain links TRBV29 with TRBJ2-4; 14 bases line up with TRBD2. The junction had 5 bases not matched to a gene; V was cut back by 6 bases and J by 3 bases. The V gene's germline CDR1 is MSHET and CDR2 SYDVDS. There are 16 residues in the CDR3. The chain's CDR3 is CASSLRDWGGQNTLYF. The sequenced part of the CDR3 DNA is TGTGCTAGCAGCCTCCGGGACTGGGGGGGCCAAAACACCTTGTAC.

About this clone: The genes are named according to mouse. The read ends 1 residue early relative to the CDR3; the germline J gene fills the gap. The gene calls are TRBV26 and TRBJ2-7, with TRBD1 matching over 9 bases. The germline CDR1 and CDR2 sequences are KGHPV and FQNQEV (reference sequence). J was trimmed by 4 bases and V by 6 bases; bases with no gene match: 4. CDR3 length: 13 residues. CDR3 sequence: CASSPGTGYEQYF. CDR3 bases read: TGTGCCAGCAGCCCCGGGACAGGGTATGAACAGTAC.

To note about this clone: The gene symbols are mouse symbols. This specimen includes other DNA sequences encoding the same CDR3. CDR3 bases read: TGTGCCAGCAGCTTGAAAGCAAACTCCGACTACACC. Amino acids: CASSLKANSDYT. In full, the CDR3 reads CASSLKANSDYTF. This chain uses TRBV3 with TRBJ1-2; D is unclear. The CDR3 end is not reached by the read, which stops 1 residue before it; the germline J gene fills it in. V dropped 3 bases and J dropped 0 bases, with 5 bases sitting between them. CDR1 SNHLY and CDR2 FYNGKV come from the germline V gene (reference sequence). The CDR3 runs to 13 residues.

Of note for this clone: The gene names here belong to mouse. Read data end 1 residue before the CDR3 end; the end is taken from the germline J gene. The V call is TRBV4, the J call TRBJ2-7; 7 nucleotides match TRBD2. Germline CDR1 LGHDT, CDR2 YNNKQL (reference sequence). The CDR3 extends over 14 amino acids. V shed 4 bases, J shed 0 bases, and the junction held 3 bases outside the gene matches. The CDR3 sequence: CASSLDWSSYEQYF. The sequenced part of the CDR3 DNA is TGTGCCAGCAGCTTGGACTGGAGCTCCTATGAACAGTAC.

In regard to this clone: Gene names are mouse gene names. Read sequence stops 1 residue before the CDR3 end, and the germline J gene provides the missing end. V and J are TRBV4 and TRBJ2-3; 7 bases map to TRBD2. With V trimmed by 5 bases and J by 0 bases, 5 bases remained unmatched. There are 15 residues in the CDR3. CDR1 is LGHDT and CDR2 is YNNKQL in the germline V gene (reference sequence). The CDR3 sequence is CASSPDWASAETLYF. Partial CDR3 DNA: TGTGCCAGCAGCCCTGACTGGGCTAGTGCAGAAACGCTGTAT.

This clone was picked up a small number of times. Gene names refer to mouse genes. The read ends 1 residue shy of where the CDR3 ends; the end is completed using the germline J gene. The gene calls are TRBV15 and TRBJ2-7; 8 positions agree with TRBD2. J lost 3 bases, V lost 3 bases, and 1 base had no gene match. CDR1 and CDR2 (germline): SGHND, FRSKSL. The CDR3 is 13 amino acids. CDR3 DNA, as far as it was read: TGTGCCAGCAGTTTTGGGGGGGGCTATGAACAGTAC. It is translated as CASSFGGGYEQY. The entire CDR3 reads CASSFGGGYEQYF.

Worth noting for this clone: The gene symbols are mouse symbols. The read terminates 1 residue before the CDR3 end, so the remaining end is supplied by the germline J gene. This chain uses TRBV13-1 with TRBJ1-5; no clear D. Trimming left V 0 bases short and J 5 bases short, with 3 bases between. The germline V gene encodes CDR1 NSHNY and CDR2 SYGAGN. The CDR3 spans 12 residues. CDR3 bases read: TGTGCCAGCAGTGATGCAGACCAGGCTCCGCTT. Its translation is CASSDADQAPL. The full CDR3 protein reads CASSDADQAPLF.

Concerning this clone itself: Germline and genes here are mouse. The CDR3 end is not reached by the read, which stops 1 residue before it; the germline J gene fills it in. The same CDR3 is also encoded by other DNA sequences in this sample. This sequence joins TRBV15 and TRBJ2-5; D ambiguous. The CDR3 has 11 amino acids. Germline loops: CDR1 SGHND, CDR2 FRSKSL. The V gene lost 1 base and the J gene lost 6 bases, with 2 bases spanning the gap. The CDR3 spells CASSLGDTQYF. The DNA read from the CDR3 is TGTGCCAGCAGTTTAGGCGACACCCAGTAC.

On this clone: Gene and germline names: mouse. The sequenced fragment ends 1 residue before the CDR3 boundary, so the rest is inferred from the germline J gene. V is TRBV19 and J is TRBJ2-3; 9 positions agree with TRBD2. The CDR3 has 15 amino acids. CDR1 is FNHDT and CDR2 is SITEND in the germline V gene (reference sequence). V was clipped by 2 bases and J by 1 base; unmatched bases: 2. CDR3 DNA, as far as it was read: TGTGCCAGCAGTATGGGGGACTGGGGTGCAGAAACGCTGTAT. This codes for CASSMGDWGAETLY. Given in full, the CDR3 is CASSMGDWGAETLYF.

Worth noting for this clone: The listed genes are named as in mouse. With the read ending 1 residue before the CDR3 end, the germline J gene is used to fill in that end. V and J are TRBV1 and TRBJ1-2; 9 bases are shared with TRBD1. The CDR3 is 15 residues long. The V and J ends lost 3 bases and 4 bases, in that order; junction bases with no gene match: 6. CDR1 is NSQYPW, CDR2 LRSPGD, per germline (reference sequence). This CDR3 is CTCSATGGAGSDYTF. The DNA read from the CDR3 is TGCACCTGCAGTGCCACAGGGGGCGCCGGCTCCGACTACACC.

Concerning this clone: Gene names and germline match the mouse. From the germline J gene comes the end of the CDR3, since the read stops 1 residue before it. The chain uses TRBV13-2 and TRBJ1-4, with D hard to call. The V end lost 0 bases, the J end lost 0 bases, and 3 bases lay between the germline ends. This CDR3 has 14 amino acids. CDR1 is NNHNN, CDR2 SYGAGS, per germline (reference sequence). CDR3: CASGDAVSNERLFF. CDR3 DNA, as far as it was read: TGTGCCAGCGGTGATGCAGTTTCCAACGAAAGATTATTT.

This clone has just one count. Gene names refer to mouse genes. The read ends 1 residue before the CDR3 terminus; that terminus is restored from the germline J gene. The sample contains more than one DNA sequence encoding this CDR3. V gene TRBV5 combines with J gene TRBJ2-5; 10 nucleotides match TRBD1. Germline V gives CDR1 LGHNA, CDR2 YNLKQL (reference sequence). The CDR3 length is 14 residues. J gave up 5 bases and V 1 base, and 0 bases lay outside the gene matches. The CDR3 is CASSQGDRGDTQYF. CDR3 bases read: TGTGCCAGCAGCCAAGGGGACAGGGGAGACACCCAGTAC.

This clone was recorded a few times. Genes and germline are mouse. The read falls 1 residue short of the CDR3 end, and the missing part is taken from the germline J gene. Other DNA variants within this sample encode the same CDR3. The chain has TRBV3 and TRBJ2-7; 9 bases agree with TRBD2. The CDR3 consists of 15 residues. The germline gives CDR1 SNHLY, CDR2 FYNGKV (reference sequence). With V trimmed by 5 bases and J by 0 bases, 5 bases remained unmatched. The CDR3 bases that were read are TGTGCCAGCAGCCTAGGACTGGGGTCCTCCTATGAACAGTAC. The encoded protein is CASSLGLGSSYEQY. The entire CDR3 reads CASSLGLGSSYEQYF. The full variable domain, completed using reference TRBV3 and TRBJ2-7, is GPKVLQIPSHQIIDMGQMVTLNCDPVSNHLYFYWYKQILGQQMEFLVNFYNGKVMEKSKLFKDQFSVERPDGSYFTLKIQPTALEDSAVYFCASSLGLGSSYEQYFGPGTRLTVL.

Details on this clone: All gene names here are mouse names. The CDR3 is cut off 1 residue early in the read; its end comes from the germline J gene. The rearrangement uses TRBV17 and TRBJ2-5, with a tentative D call TRBD1 (6 bases). V was clipped by 2 bases and J by 8 bases, with 8 bases between them. Per germline, CDR1 MNHDT and CDR2 YYDKIL. The CDR3 sequence is 12 residues long. The CDR3 is CASSRQGSTQYF. The DNA read from the CDR3 is TGTGCTAGCAGTAGACAGGGGAGCACCCAGTAC.

Comment on this clone: Any gene name here is a mouse gene name. The read ends 1 residue early relative to the CDR3; the germline J gene fills the gap. This rearrangement joins TRBV16 to TRBJ2-2; D call uncertain. The germline gives CDR1 SGHSA, CDR2 FRNQAP. V lost 2 bases and J 3 bases, leaving 4 bases between the germline ends. The CDR3 is made up of 13 amino acids. CDR3 sequence reads: CASSLPDTGQLYF. The covered CDR3 bases are TGTGCAAGCAGCTTACCAGACACCGGGCAGCTCTAC.

The sample holds a few counts of this clone. Gene labels here are mouse ones. The DNA ends 1 residue before the CDR3 does, and the rest of the CDR3 is filled in from the germline J gene. The sample has other DNA sequences that encode this CDR3 too. This chain joins TRBV5 and TRBJ2-7; 11 nucleotides align to TRBD2. This CDR3 contains 14 residues. CDR1 and CDR2 (germline): LGHNA, YNLKQL (reference sequence). V shed 0 bases and J 6 bases; nucleotides not matched to a gene: 1. CDR3 DNA, as far as it was read: TGTGCCAGCAGCCAAGAGACTGGGGGGGGTGAACAGTAC. Its protein is CASSQETGGGEQY. The complete CDR3 sequence is CASSQETGGGEQYF.

This clone has a handful of counts. The genes are named according to mouse. The observed sequence ends 1 residue before the CDR3 terminus, with the missing tail filled in from the germline J gene. The chain couples TRBV3 to TRBJ2-7; 11 positions match TRBD2. V lost 4 bases and J lost 0; bases outside the gene matches: 2. This CDR3 is built from 15 residues. Germline assignment: CDR1 SNHLY and CDR2 FYNGKV (reference sequence). The CDR3 loop is CASSSDWGGSYEQYF. CDR3 DNA, as far as it was read: TGTGCCAGCAGCTCCGACTGGGGGGGCTCCTATGAACAGTAC.